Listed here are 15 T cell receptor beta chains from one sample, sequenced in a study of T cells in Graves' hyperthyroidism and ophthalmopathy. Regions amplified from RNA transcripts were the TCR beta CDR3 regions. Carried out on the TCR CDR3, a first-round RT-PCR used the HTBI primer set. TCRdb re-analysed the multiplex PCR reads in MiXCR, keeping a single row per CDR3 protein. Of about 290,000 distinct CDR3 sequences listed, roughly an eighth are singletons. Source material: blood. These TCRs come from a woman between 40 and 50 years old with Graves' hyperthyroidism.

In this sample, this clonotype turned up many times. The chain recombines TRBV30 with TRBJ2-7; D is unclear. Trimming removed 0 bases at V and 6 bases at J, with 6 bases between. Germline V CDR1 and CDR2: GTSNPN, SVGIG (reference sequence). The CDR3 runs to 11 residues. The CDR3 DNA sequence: TGTGCCTGGAGTGTAAGGCGCGAGCAGTACTTC. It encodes CAWSVRREQYF.

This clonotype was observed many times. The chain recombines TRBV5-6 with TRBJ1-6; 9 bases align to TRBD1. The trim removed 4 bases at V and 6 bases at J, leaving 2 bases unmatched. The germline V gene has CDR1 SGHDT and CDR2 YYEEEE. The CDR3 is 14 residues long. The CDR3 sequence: CASSTGQGNSPLHF. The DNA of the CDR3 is TGTGCCAGCAGCACGGGACAGGGTAATTCACCCCTCCACTTT. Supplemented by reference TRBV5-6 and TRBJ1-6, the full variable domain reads DAGVTQSPTHLIKTRGQQVTLRCSPKSGHDTVSWYQQALGQGPQFIFQYYEEEERQRGNFPDRFSGHQFPNYSSELNVNALLLGDSALYLCASSTGQGNSPLHFGNGTRLTVT.

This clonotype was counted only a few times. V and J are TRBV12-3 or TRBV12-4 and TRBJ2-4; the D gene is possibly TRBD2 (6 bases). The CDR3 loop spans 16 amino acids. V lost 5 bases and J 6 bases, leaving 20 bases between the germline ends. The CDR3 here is CASSPLLGKGGNIQYF. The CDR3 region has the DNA TGTGCCAGCAGTCCCCTTTTAGGAAAGGGAGGAAACATTCAGTACTTC.

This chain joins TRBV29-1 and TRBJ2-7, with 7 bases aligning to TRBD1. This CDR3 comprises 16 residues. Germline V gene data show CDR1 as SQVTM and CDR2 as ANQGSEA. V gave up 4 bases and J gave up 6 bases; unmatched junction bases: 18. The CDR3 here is CSVGSWRPGGRGEQYF. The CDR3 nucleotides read TGCAGCGTTGGATCCTGGCGGCCAGGGGGACGTGGCGAGCAGTACTTC.

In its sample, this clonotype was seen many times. DNA of the CDR3: TGTGCCAGCAGTGAAGGTGGTACCAAGTCTGAAAAACTGTTTTTT. This translates into CASSEGGTKSEKLFF. The V call is TRBV2, the J call TRBJ1-4, with unresolved D. V lost 1 base, J lost 7 bases, and 13 bases lay in between. This CDR3 contains 15 residues. Germline V gene data show CDR1 as SNHLY and CDR2 as FYNNEI.

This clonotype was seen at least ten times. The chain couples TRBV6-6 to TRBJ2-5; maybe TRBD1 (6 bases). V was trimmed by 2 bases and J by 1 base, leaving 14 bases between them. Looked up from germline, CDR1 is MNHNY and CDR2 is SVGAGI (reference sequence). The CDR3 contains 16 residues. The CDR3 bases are TGTGCCAGCAGTTACCGCGGTGACAGGCTCCAAGAGACCCAGTACTTC. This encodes CASSYRGDRLQETQYF.

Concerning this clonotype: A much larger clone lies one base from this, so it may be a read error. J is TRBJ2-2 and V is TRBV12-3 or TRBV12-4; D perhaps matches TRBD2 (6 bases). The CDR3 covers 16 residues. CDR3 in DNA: TGTGCCAGCAGGTCGGGAGCGGTGGAGGACACCGGGCAGCTGTTTTTT. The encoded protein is CASRSGAVEDTGQLFF.

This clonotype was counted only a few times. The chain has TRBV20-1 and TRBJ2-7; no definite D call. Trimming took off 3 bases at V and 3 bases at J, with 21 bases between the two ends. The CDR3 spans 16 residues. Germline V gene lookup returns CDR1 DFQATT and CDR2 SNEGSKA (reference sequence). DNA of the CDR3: TGCAGTGCTAGCCCCCCGGAGCTCCAGACCCACTACGAGCAGTACTTC. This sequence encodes CSASPPELQTHYEQYF.

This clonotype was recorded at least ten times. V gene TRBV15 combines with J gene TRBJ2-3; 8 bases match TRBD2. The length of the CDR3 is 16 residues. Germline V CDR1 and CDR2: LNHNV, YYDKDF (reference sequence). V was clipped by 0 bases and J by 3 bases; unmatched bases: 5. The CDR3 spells CATSRDHAGGTDTQYF. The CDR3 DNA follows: TGTGCCACCAGCAGAGATCACGCGGGAGGTACAGATACGCAGTATTTT.

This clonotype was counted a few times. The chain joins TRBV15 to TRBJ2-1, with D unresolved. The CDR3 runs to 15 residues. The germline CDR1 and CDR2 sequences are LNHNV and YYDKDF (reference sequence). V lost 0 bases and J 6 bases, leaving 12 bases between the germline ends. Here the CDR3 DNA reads TGTGCCACCAGCAGAGATGGTGTTGGATCCAATGAGCAGTTCTTC. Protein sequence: CATSRDGVGSNEQFF.

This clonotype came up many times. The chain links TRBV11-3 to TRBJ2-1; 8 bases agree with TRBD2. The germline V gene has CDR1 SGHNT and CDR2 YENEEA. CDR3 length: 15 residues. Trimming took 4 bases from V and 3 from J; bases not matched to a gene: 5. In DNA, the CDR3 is TGTGCCAGCAGCTCCCAGCGGGAGATCTACAATGAGCAGTTCTTC. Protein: CASSSQREIYNEQFF.

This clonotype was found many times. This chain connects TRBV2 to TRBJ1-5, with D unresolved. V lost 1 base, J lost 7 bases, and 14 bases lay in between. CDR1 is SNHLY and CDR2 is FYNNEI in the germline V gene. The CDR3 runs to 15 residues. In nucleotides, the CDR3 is TGTGCCAGCAGTGAAGGTGGGCAGGTAAACCAGCCCCAGCATTTT. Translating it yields CASSEGGQVNQPQHF.

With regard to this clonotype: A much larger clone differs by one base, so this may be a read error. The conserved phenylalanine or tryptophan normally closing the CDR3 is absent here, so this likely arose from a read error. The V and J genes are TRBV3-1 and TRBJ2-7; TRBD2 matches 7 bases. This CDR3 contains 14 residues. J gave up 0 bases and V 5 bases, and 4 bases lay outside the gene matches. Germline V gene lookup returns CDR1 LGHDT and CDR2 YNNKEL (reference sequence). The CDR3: CASSRGGSSYEQYL. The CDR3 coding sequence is TGTGCCAGCAGCAGAGGCGGGAGCTCCTACGAGCAGTACCTC.

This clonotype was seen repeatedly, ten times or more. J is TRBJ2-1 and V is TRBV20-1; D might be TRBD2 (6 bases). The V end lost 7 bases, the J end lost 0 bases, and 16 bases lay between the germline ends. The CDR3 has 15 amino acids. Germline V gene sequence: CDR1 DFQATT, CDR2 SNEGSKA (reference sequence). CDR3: CSVKNRDSSYNEQFF. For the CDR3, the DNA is TGCAGTGTTAAAAACCGGGACTCCTCCTACAATGAGCAGTTCTTC.

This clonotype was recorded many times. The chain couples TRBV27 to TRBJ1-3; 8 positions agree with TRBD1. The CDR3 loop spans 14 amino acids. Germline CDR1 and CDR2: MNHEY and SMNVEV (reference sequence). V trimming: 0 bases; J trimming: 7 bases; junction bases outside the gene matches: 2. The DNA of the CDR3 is TGTGCCAGCAGTTTATCGGCAGGGGGCAACACCATATATTTT. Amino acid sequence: CASSLSAGGNTIYF.